This T cell receptor (beta chain) was sequenced in a study of vaccination and CD4 T cells after COVID-19. Overall study context: Two doses of either BNT162b2 or mRNA-1273 vaccine were given to participants. Whole-study results and caveats: Within the convalescent patients, a median approximately 90% of the SARS-CoV-2-reactive clones were ones that appeared only post-vaccination. Vaccine-specific clones numbering 304 of 307 showed spike mono-reactivity in convalescent patients.

The treatment here: roughly 10-day PBMC culture with coronavirus spike peptide pools or control peptides (ViraFEST assay). ViraFEST expanded antigen-specific T cells with peptide pools, then sequenced TCRs. Comment on this clonotype: The antigen remains undetermined.

CD4+ T cells that had been cultured provided DNA sequenced with the Oncomine TCR Beta short-read assay. TCRdb independently ran MiXCR on the PCR reads; one entry per CDR3 protein. This table has roughly 11,000 distinct CDR3 sequences, roughly two fifths appearing once. The germline V gene encodes CDR1 LNHNV and CDR2 YYDKDF (reference sequence). The ends were cut back, 0 bases at V and 5 bases at J, with 7 bases in the middle. The CDR3 runs 13 residues. Sequenced material: CD4+ T cells from blood, cultured in vitro. The gene calls are TRBV15 and TRBJ2-5; D is uncertain. The sequence derives from a human donor who had recovered from COVID-19. The CDR3 nucleotides read TGTGCCACCAGCAGAGATTTGGGGGAGACCCAGTACTTC. This gives the protein CATSRDLGETQYF.